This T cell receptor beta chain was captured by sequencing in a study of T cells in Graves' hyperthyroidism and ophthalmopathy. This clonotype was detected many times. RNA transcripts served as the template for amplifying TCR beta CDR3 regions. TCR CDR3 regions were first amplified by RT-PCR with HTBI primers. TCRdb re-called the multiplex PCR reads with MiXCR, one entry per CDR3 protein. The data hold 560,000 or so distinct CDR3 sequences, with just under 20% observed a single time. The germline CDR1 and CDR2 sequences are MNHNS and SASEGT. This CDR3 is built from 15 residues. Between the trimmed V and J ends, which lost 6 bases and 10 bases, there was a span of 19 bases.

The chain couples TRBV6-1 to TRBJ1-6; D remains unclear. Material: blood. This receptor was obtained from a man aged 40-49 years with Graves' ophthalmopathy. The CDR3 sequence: CASSPSGLRASPLHF. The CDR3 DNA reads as TGTGCCAGCAGCCCTTCGGGCCTCCGGGCATCACCCCTCCACTTT.